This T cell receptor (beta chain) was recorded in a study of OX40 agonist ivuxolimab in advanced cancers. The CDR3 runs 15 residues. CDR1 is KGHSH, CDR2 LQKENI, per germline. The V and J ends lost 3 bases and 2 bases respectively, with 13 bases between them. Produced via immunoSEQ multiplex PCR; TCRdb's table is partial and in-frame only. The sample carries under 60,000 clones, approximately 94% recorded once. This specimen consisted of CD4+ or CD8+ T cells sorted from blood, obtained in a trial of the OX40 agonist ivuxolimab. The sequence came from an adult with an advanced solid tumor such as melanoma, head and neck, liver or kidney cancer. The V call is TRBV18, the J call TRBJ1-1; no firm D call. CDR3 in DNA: TGTGCCAGCTCACCTCCTAAGGCGATAAACACTGAAGCTTTCTTT. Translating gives CASSPPKAINTEAFF.